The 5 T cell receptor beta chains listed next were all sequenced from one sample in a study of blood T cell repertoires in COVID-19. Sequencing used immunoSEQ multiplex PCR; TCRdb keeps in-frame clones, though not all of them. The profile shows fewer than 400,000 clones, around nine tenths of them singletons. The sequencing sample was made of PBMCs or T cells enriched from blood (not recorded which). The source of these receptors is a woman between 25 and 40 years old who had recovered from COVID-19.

The CDR3: CASSFKQGGEKLFF. The DNA of the CDR3 is TGTGCCAGCAGCTTTAAGCAGGGAGGGGAGAAACTGTTTTTT. The chain couples TRBV5-6 to TRBJ1-4; D is perhaps TRBD1 (5 bases). The CDR3 sequence is 14 residues long. V shed 2 bases and J shed 11 bases, with 16 bases lying between them. CDR1 SGHDT and CDR2 YYEEEE come from the germline V gene.

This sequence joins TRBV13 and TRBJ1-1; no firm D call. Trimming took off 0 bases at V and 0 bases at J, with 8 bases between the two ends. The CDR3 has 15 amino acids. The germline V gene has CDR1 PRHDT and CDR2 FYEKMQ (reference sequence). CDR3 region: CASSLGQALNTEAFF. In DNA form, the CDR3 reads TGTGCCAGCAGCTTAGGCCAGGCGTTGAACACTGAAGCTTTCTTT.

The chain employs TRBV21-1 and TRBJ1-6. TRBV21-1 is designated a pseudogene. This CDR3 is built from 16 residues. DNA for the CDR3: TGTGCCAGCAGCAAAGTGGAGGGGTGTTATTGTTCACCCCTCCACTTT. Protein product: CASSKVEGCYCSPLHF.

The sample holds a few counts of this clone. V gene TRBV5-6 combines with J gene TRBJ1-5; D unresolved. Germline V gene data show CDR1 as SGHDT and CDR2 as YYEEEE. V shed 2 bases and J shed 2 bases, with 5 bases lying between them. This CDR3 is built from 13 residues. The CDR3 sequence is CASSFSGNQPQHF. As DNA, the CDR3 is TGTGCCAGCAGCTTCTCAGGCAATCAGCCCCAGCATTTT.

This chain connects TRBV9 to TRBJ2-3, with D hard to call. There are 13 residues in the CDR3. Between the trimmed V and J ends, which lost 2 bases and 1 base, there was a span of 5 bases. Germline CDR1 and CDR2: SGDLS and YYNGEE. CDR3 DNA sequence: TGTGCCAGCAGCGTCTCGGGCACAGATACGCAGTATTTT. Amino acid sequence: CASSVSGTDTQYF.